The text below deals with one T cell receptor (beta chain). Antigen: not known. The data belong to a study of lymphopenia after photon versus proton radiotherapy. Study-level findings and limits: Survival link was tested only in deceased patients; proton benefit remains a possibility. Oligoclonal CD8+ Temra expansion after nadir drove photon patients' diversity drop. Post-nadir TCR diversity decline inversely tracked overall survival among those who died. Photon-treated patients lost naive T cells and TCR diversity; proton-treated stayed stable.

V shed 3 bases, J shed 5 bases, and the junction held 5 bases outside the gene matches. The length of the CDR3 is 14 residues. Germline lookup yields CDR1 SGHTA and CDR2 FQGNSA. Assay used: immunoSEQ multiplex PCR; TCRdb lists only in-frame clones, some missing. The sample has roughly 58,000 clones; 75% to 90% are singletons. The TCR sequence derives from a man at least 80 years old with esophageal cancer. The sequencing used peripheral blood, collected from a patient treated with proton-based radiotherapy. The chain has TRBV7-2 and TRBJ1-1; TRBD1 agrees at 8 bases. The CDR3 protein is CASSLGQERTEAFF. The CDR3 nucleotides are TGTGCCAGCAGCTTGGGACAGGAAAGAACTGAAGCTTTCTTT.